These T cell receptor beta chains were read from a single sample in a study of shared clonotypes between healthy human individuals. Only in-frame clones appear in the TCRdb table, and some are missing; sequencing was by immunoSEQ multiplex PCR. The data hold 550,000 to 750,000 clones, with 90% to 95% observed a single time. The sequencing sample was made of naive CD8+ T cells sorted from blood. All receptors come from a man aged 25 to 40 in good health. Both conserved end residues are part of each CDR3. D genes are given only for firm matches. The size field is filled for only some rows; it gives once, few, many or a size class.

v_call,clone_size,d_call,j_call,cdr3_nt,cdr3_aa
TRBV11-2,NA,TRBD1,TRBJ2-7,TGTGCCAGCAGCTTAGGGGGGACAGGGACCTACGAGCAGTACTTC,CASSLGGTGTYEQYF
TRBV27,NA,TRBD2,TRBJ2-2,TGTGCCAGCAGTCCCTGGACTAGCGTTTGGACCGGGGAGCTGTTTTTT,CASSPWTSVWTGELFF
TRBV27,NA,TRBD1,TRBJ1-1,TGTGCCACCATGACAGGGGTAGGCACTGAAGCTTTCTTT,CATMTGVGTEAFF
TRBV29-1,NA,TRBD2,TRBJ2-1,TGCAGCGTACACAGTCGGGAGGGCCCCTACAATGAGCAGTTCTTC,CSVHSREGPYNEQFF
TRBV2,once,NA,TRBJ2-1,TGTGCCAGCAGCGGGGGCTCCTACAATGAGCAGTTCTTC,CASSGGSYNEQFF
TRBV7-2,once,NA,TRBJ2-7,TGTGCCAGCAGCCCAGCGAACAGGGTCTACGAGCAGTACTTC,CASSPANRVYEQYF
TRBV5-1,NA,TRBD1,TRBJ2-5,TGCGCCAGCAGCCTCCTGACAGGGGCCCTGGAGACCCAGTACTTC,CASSLLTGALETQYF
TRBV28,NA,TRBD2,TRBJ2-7,TGTGCCAGCAGCGACCTAGCGGGAGGCGCCTCCTACGAGCAGTACTTC,CASSDLAGGASYEQYF
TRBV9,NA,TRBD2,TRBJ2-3,TGTGCCAGCAGCGTGAGCGGGAGGTACACAGATACGCAGTATTTT,CASSVSGRYTDTQYF
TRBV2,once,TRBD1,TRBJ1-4,TGTGCCAGCAGCGCAGGGGGGACCGACGGTAATGAAAAACTGTTTTTT,CASSAGGTDGNEKLFF
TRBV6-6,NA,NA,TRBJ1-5,TGTGCCAGCAGAGCAGGGTACAATCAGCCCCAGCATTTT,CASRAGYNQPQHF
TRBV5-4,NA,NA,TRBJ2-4,TGTGCCAGCAGCTTGGAGGGAAACATTCAGTACTTC,CASSLEGNIQYF
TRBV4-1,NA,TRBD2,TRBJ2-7,TGCGCCAGCAGCCAAGTACAGGTAGCGGGGCGTTCCTACGAGCAGTACTTC,CASSQVQVAGRSYEQYF
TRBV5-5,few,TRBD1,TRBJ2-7,TGTGCCAGCAGCTTCCGACAGGGAAGCTCCTACGAGCAGTACTTC,CASSFRQGSSYEQYF
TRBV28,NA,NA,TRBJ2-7,TGTGCCAGCAGTTTACAGGGGTTCAACGAGCAGTACTTC,CASSLQGFNEQYF
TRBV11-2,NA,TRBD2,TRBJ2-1,TGTGCCAGCAGCTTATCCCGGGGCGGGAGCACGAATGAGCAGTTCTTC,CASSLSRGGSTNEQFF
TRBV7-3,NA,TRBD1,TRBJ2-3,TGTGCCAGCAGCTTTGGACAGGGAAAGGTCTGGGGCGCAGATACGCAGTATTTT,CASSFGQGKVWGADTQYF
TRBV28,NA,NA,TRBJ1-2,TGTGCCACCAAGGAAGCTGGGAACTATGGCTACACCTTC,CATKEAGNYGYTF
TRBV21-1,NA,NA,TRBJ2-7,TGTGCCAGCAGCATCTTGCTAGAGCAGTACTTC,CASSILLEQYF
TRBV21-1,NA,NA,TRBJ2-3,TGTGCCAGCAGCGCCGCCGGACAGGGCGGTGCAAGGGATACGCAGTATTTT,CASSAAGQGGARDTQYF
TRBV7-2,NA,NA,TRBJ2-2,TGTGCCAGCAGCAAGGACTGGAACACCGGGGAGCTGTTTTTT,CASSKDWNTGELFF
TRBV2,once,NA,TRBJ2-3,TGTGCCAGCAGTATCCCCCCTACGAGCGGAGTGGATACGCAGTATTTT,CASSIPPTSGVDTQYF
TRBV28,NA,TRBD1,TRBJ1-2,TGTGCCAGCAGTTTAACTCCCCGGGACAGCTTCTATGGCTACACCTTC,CASSLTPRDSFYGYTF
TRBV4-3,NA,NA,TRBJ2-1,TGCGCCAGCAGCCAAGATCGGGGAGGAGCGGGTAACAATGAGCAGTTCTTC,CASSQDRGGAGNNEQFF
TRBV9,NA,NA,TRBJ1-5,TGTGCCAGCAGCGTGGGGGGTGAAATCAATCAGCCCCAGCATTTT,CASSVGGEINQPQHF
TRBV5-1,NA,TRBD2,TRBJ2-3,TGCGCCAGCAGCGTACTAGCGGGCCCTTCGACAGATACGCAGTATTTT,CASSVLAGPSTDTQYF
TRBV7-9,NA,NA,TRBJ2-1,TGTGCCAGCAGCTTAGACGGGAGTTCCTACAATGAGCAGTTCTTC,CASSLDGSSYNEQFF
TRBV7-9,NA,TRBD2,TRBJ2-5,TGTGCCAGCAGCGCCCGACTAGCGGAAGAGACCCAGTACTTC,CASSARLAEETQYF